Listed below are T cell receptor beta chains from one sample, sequenced in a study of T cell changes during pregnancy in multiple sclerosis. Clones were sequenced by immunoSEQ multiplex PCR, and TCRdb holds only the in-frame ones, with some missing. This sample has 72,000 or so clones, with 93% found just once. The source material was peripheral blood, sampled in the second trimester of pregnancy. The receptor source for this set is a female donor with multiple sclerosis, enrolled in a pregnancy study. Each CDR3 is given with its conserved first and last residue. A D gene is named only where the DNA matches it firmly. Not every row has a clone size; where given, it reads once, few, many or a size class.

d_call	v_call	j_call	clone_size	cdr3_aa	cdr3_nt
NA	TRBV4-1	TRBJ1-1	NA	CASSQAGKYEAFF	TGCGCCAGCAGCCAAGCAGGTAAGTATGAAGCTTTCTTT
NA	TRBV5-6	TRBJ1-4	NA	CASSLAGKGDDEKLFF	TGTGCCAGCAGCTTGGCGGGGAAAGGAGACGATGAAAAACTGTTTTTT
NA	TRBV25-1	TRBJ1-5	NA	CASNREDQPQHF	TGTGCCAGTAACAGGGAAGATCAGCCCCAGCATTTT
TRBD1	TRBV6-5	TRBJ1-1	NA	CASSYGQGALGTEAFF	TGTGCCAGCAGTTATGGGCAGGGGGCCTTGGGCACTGAAGCTTTCTTT
NA	TRBV15	TRBJ2-2	once	CATSRFSGNTGELFF	TGTGCCACCAGCAGATTCAGCGGGAACACCGGGGAGCTGTTTTTT
NA	TRBV11-2	TRBJ1-2	NA	CASSWAGNYGYTF	TGTGCCAGCAGTTGGGCGGGTAACTATGGCTACACCTTC
NA	TRBV19	TRBJ2-7	NA	CASSIGPNEQYF	TGTGCCAGTAGTATAGGTCCAAACGAGCAGTACTTC
NA	TRBV29-1	TRBJ1-1	NA	CSVEQGEAFF	TGCAGCGTTGAGCAGGGAGAAGCTTTCTTT
TRBD2	TRBV2	TRBJ2-3	NA	CASRTSNTDTQYF	TGTGCCAGCAGGACTAGCAACACAGATACGCAGTATTTT
TRBD1	TRBV2	TRBJ1-5	few	CASSGLTGVRSNQPQHF	TGTGCCAGCAGTGGGCTGACAGGGGTCCGAAGCAATCAGCCCCAGCATTTT
TRBD2	TRBV5-6	TRBJ2-2	NA	CASSFAGGVRELFF	TGTGCCAGCAGCTTCGCGGGGGGAGTAAGGGAGCTGTTTTTT
NA	TRBV6-5	TRBJ2-1	NA	CASSYAGARGANEQFF	TGTGCCAGCAGTTACGCGGGGGCGCGTGGAGCCAATGAGCAGTTCTTC
TRBD1	TRBV7-9	TRBJ1-5	NA	CASSLQGAGGINQPQHF	TGTGCCAGCAGCTTACAAGGGGCAGGGGGAATTAATCAGCCCCAGCATTTT
NA	TRBV5-8	TRBJ1-4	once	CASRGAWTNEKLFF	TGTGCCAGCAGGGGGGCATGGACTAATGAAAAACTGTTTTTT
TRBD1	TRBV7-9	TRBJ2-1	NA	CASSPSQGQRLNYNEQFF	TGTGCCAGCAGCCCAAGTCAGGGACAGAGATTAAACTACAATGAGCAGTTCTTC
TRBD1	TRBV18	TRBJ1-4	NA	CASSPRDSNEKLFF	TGTGCCAGCTCTCCCCGGGACAGTAATGAAAAACTGTTTTTT
TRBD2	TRBV10-3	TRBJ2-7	NA	CAISEPGLAAYEQYF	TGTGCCATCAGTGAACCGGGACTAGCGGCGTACGAGCAGTACTTC
TRBD2	TRBV7-3	TRBJ2-1	NA	CASSLSLAEGNEQFF	TGTGCCAGCAGCTTAAGTCTAGCGGAGGGCAATGAGCAGTTCTTC